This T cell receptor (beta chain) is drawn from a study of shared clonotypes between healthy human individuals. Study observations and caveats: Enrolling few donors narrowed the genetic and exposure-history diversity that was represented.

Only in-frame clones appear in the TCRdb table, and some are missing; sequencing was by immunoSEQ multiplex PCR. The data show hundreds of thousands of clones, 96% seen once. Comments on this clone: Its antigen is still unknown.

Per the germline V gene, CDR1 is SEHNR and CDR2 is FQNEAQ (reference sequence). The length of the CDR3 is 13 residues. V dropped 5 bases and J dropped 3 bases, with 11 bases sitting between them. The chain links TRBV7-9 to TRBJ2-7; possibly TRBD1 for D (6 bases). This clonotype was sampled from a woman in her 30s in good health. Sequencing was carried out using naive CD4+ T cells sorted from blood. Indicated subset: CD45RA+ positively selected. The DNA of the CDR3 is TGTGCCAGCAGCCGCGACAGGTACTACGAGCAGTACTTC. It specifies CASSRDRYYEQYF. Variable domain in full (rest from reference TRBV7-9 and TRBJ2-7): DTGVSQNPRHKITKRGQNVTFRCDPISEHNRLYWYRQTLGQGPEFLTYFQNEAQLEKSRLLSDRFSAERPKGSFSTLEIQRTEQGDSAMYLCASSRDRYYEQYFGPGTRLTVT.